A selection of T cell receptor beta chains follows, all from one sample in a study of cytomegalovirus exposure and HLA in healthy donors. Clones were sequenced by immunoSEQ multiplex PCR, and TCRdb holds only the in-frame ones, with some missing. The sample carries about 180,000 clones, around 80% recorded once. What was sequenced was PBMCs. These receptor sequences come from a girl aged 5 to 17 in good health and CMV-seropositive. CDR3s include the opening cysteine and the closing phenylalanine or tryptophan. Fields, in order: clone size, J gene, V gene, D gene, CDR3 protein, CDR3 DNA. D genes are given only for firm matches. Clone sizes are given selectively: once, few, many, or a class where the clone is expanded.

abundance: .; j_gene: TRBJ1-1; v_gene: TRBV5-1; d_gene: TRBD1; CDR3aa: CASSFGTGVTEAFF; CDR3nt: TGCGCCAGCAGCTTTGGGACAGGGGTAACTGAAGCTTTCTTT
abundance: .; j_gene: TRBJ2-2; v_gene: TRBV27; d_gene: TRBD2; CDR3aa: CASSLEGGPAGELFF; CDR3nt: TGTGCCAGCAGTTTGGAGGGAGGGCCCGCCGGGGAGCTGTTTTTT
abundance: .; j_gene: TRBJ1-2; v_gene: TRBV23-1; d_gene: .; CDR3aa: CASRESRSYGYTF; CDR3nt: TGCGCCAGCAGGGAGAGTCGGTCCTATGGCTACACCTTC
abundance: once; j_gene: TRBJ1-6; v_gene: TRBV5-8; d_gene: .; CDR3aa: CASSLEVSYNSPLHF; CDR3nt: TGTGCCAGCAGCTTGGAAGTTTCCTACAATTCACCCCTCCACTTT
abundance: .; j_gene: TRBJ2-2; v_gene: TRBV7-8; d_gene: .; CDR3aa: CASSPHRATGELFF; CDR3nt: TGTGCCAGCAGCCCCCACAGGGCCACCGGGGAGCTGTTTTTT
abundance: .; j_gene: TRBJ2-2; v_gene: TRBV6-4; d_gene: .; CDR3aa: CASSEGARDTGELFF; CDR3nt: TGTGCCAGCAGTGAGGGGGCTCGGGACACCGGGGAGCTGTTTTTT
abundance: .; j_gene: TRBJ2-7; v_gene: TRBV7-8; d_gene: TRBD1; CDR3aa: CASSLAPGQGAREQYF; CDR3nt: TGTGCCAGCAGCTTAGCCCCGGGACAGGGGGCGCGAGAGCAGTACTTC
abundance: few; j_gene: TRBJ1-1; v_gene: TRBV10-3; d_gene: TRBD1; CDR3aa: CAISDLTGTEAFF; CDR3nt: TGTGCCATCAGTGATCTGACAGGGACTGAAGCTTTCTTT
abundance: .; j_gene: TRBJ1-5; v_gene: TRBV10-3; d_gene: .; CDR3aa: CAAPPGKGSNQPQHF; CDR3nt: TGTGCCGCCCCGCCAGGGAAGGGGAGCAATCAGCCCCAGCATTTT
abundance: .; j_gene: TRBJ2-1; v_gene: TRBV4-1; d_gene: TRBD2; CDR3aa: CASSQAGTSALNEQFF; CDR3nt: TGCGCCAGCAGCCAAGCGGGGACTAGCGCACTCAATGAGCAGTTCTTC
abundance: .; j_gene: TRBJ1-2; v_gene: TRBV9; d_gene: .; CDR3aa: CASSSRTAEGYTF; CDR3nt: TGTGCCAGCAGCTCAAGGACAGCCGAGGGCTACACCTTC
abundance: .; j_gene: TRBJ1-2; v_gene: TRBV7-2; d_gene: .; CDR3aa: CASSLVGGGGYTF; CDR3nt: TGTGCCAGCAGCTTAGTTGGGGGCGGTGGCTACACCTTC
abundance: .; j_gene: TRBJ1-2; v_gene: TRBV6-1; d_gene: .; CDR3aa: CASSEASGYGYTF; CDR3nt: TGTGCCAGCAGTGAAGCGTCGGGCTATGGCTACACCTTC
abundance: .; j_gene: TRBJ2-7; v_gene: TRBV18; d_gene: .; CDR3aa: CASSPPTAGRGPYEQYF; CDR3nt: TGTGCCAGCTCCCCGCCAACCGCCGGAAGAGGCCCCTACGAGCAGTACTTC
abundance: few; j_gene: TRBJ1-2; v_gene: TRBV11-2; d_gene: TRBD1; CDR3aa: CASSRLGTGRNYGYTF; CDR3nt: TGTGCCAGCAGTCGATTAGGGACAGGCAGGAACTATGGCTACACCTTC
abundance: once; j_gene: TRBJ2-7; v_gene: TRBV2; d_gene: .; CDR3aa: CASSVVNEQYF; CDR3nt: TGTGCCAGCAGTGTAGTAAACGAGCAGTACTTC
abundance: once; j_gene: TRBJ2-5; v_gene: TRBV7-9; d_gene: TRBD2; CDR3aa: CASSSPPGLAGALVTQYF; CDR3nt: TGTGCCAGCAGTTCCCCTCCGGGACTAGCGGGAGCTTTGGTGACCCAGTACTTC
abundance: .; j_gene: TRBJ2-7; v_gene: TRBV4-1; d_gene: TRBD1; CDR3aa: CASSQDRGQGELRYEQYF; CDR3nt: TGCGCCAGCAGCCAAGATAGGGGACAGGGGGAGCTTAGGTACGAGCAGTACTTC
abundance: .; j_gene: TRBJ1-5; v_gene: TRBV19; d_gene: .; CDR3aa: CASSIDRIQPQHF; CDR3nt: TGTGCCAGTAGTATAGACAGGATTCAGCCCCAGCATTTT
abundance: .; j_gene: TRBJ2-7; v_gene: TRBV6-6; d_gene: TRBD2; CDR3aa: CASSYSMTSGTQGQYF; CDR3nt: TGTGCCAGCAGTTACTCGATGACTAGCGGGACCCAGGGGCAGTACTTC
abundance: .; j_gene: TRBJ2-1; v_gene: TRBV27; d_gene: TRBD2; CDR3aa: CASSLYSGRALGDNEQFF; CDR3nt: TGTGCCAGCAGTTTATATAGCGGGAGGGCCCTCGGGGACAATGAGCAGTTCTTC
abundance: .; j_gene: TRBJ1-2; v_gene: TRBV7-3; d_gene: TRBD1; CDR3aa: CASSAGQGEGYTF; CDR3nt: TGTGCCAGCAGCGCGGGACAGGGGGAGGGCTACACCTTC
abundance: few; j_gene: TRBJ2-5; v_gene: TRBV7-9; d_gene: TRBD1; CDR3aa: CASSFATGGLETQYF; CDR3nt: TGTGCCAGCAGCTTTGCAACAGGGGGCTTGGAGACCCAGTACTTC
abundance: .; j_gene: TRBJ1-1; v_gene: TRBV19; d_gene: TRBD1; CDR3aa: CASTQGGTEAFF; CDR3nt: TGTGCCAGTACTCAGGGGGGCACTGAAGCTTTCTTT
abundance: .; j_gene: TRBJ1-1; v_gene: TRBV27; d_gene: .; CDR3aa: CASSLGLAGSLNTEAFF; CDR3nt: TGTGCCAGCAGTTTAGGGCTTGCGGGCAGCTTGAACACTGAAGCTTTCTTT
abundance: .; j_gene: TRBJ2-1; v_gene: TRBV7-2; d_gene: TRBD2; CDR3aa: CASSLTPGTSGPHNEQFF; CDR3nt: TGTGCCAGCAGCTTAACGCCTGGGACTAGCGGGCCCCACAATGAGCAGTTCTTC
abundance: .; j_gene: TRBJ2-1; v_gene: TRBV9; d_gene: TRBD2; CDR3aa: CASSDRGLAGDEQFF; CDR3nt: TGTGCCAGCAGCGATAGGGGACTAGCGGGAGATGAGCAGTTCTTC
abundance: .; j_gene: TRBJ2-7; v_gene: TRBV7-9; d_gene: TRBD2; CDR3aa: CASSLWGEGQMSYEQYF; CDR3nt: TGTGCCAGCAGCTTATGGGGGGAGGGCCAGATGTCCTACGAGCAGTACTTC
abundance: .; j_gene: TRBJ2-2; v_gene: TRBV5-4; d_gene: TRBD2; CDR3aa: CASSLGQSGAGELFF; CDR3nt: TGTGCCAGCAGCTTGGGGCAAAGCGGGGCCGGGGAGCTGTTTTTT
abundance: .; j_gene: TRBJ2-3; v_gene: TRBV10-3; d_gene: TRBD2; CDR3aa: CAIGGLAGDTDTQYF; CDR3nt: TGTGCCATCGGCGGACTAGCGGGAGACACAGATACGCAGTATTTT
abundance: .; j_gene: TRBJ1-2; v_gene: TRBV19; d_gene: .; CDR3aa: CASSLWTDSYGYTF; CDR3nt: TGTGCCAGTAGTCTGTGGACAGACAGCTATGGCTACACCTTC
abundance: .; j_gene: TRBJ2-1; v_gene: TRBV7-6; d_gene: .; CDR3aa: CASSQRTGARDEQFF; CDR3nt: TGTGCCAGCAGCCAAAGGACGGGAGCACGGGATGAGCAGTTCTTC
abundance: .; j_gene: TRBJ2-5; v_gene: TRBV7-7; d_gene: TRBD1; CDR3aa: CASSVTQGEQTQYF; CDR3nt: TGTGCTAGCAGCGTTACTCAGGGGGAACAGACCCAGTACTTC